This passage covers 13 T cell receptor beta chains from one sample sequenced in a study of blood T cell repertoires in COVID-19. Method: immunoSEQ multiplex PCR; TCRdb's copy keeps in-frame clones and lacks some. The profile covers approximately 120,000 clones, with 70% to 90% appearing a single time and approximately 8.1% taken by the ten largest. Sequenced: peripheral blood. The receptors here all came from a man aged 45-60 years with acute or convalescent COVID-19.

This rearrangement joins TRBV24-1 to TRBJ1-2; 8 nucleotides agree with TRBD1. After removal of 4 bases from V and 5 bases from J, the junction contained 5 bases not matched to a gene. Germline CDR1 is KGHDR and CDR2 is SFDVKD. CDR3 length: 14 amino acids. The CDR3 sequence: CATSDPGQGYGYTF. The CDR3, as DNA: TGTGCCACCAGTGACCCCGGACAGGGATATGGCTACACCTTC.

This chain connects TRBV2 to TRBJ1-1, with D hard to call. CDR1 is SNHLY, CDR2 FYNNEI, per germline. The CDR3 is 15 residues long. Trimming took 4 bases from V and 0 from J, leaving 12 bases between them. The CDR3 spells CASSAVGIMNTEAFF. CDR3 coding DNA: TGTGCCAGCAGTGCCGTCGGGATCATGAACACTGAAGCTTTCTTT.

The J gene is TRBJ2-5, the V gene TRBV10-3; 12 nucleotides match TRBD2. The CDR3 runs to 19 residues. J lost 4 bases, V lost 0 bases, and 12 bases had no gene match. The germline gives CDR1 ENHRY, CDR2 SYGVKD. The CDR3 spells CAISESPASGRVPRETQYF. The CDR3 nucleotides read TGTGCCATCAGTGAGTCCCCGGCTAGCGGGAGGGTTCCGAGAGAGACCCAGTACTTC.

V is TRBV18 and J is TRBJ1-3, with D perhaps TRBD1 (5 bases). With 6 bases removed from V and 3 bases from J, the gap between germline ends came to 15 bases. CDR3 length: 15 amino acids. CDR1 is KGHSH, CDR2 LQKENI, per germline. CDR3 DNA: TGTGCCAGCTCGCCCCAGGGTTTGGATGGAAACACCATATATTTT. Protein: CASSPQGLDGNTIYF.

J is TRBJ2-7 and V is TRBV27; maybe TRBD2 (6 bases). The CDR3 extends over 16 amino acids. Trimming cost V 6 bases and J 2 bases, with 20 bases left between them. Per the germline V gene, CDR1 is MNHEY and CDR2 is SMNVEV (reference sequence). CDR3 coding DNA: TGTGCCAGCAGGTGGGTAGGAGGGCAGAAGGCCTACGAGCAGTACTTC. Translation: CASRWVGGQKAYEQYF.

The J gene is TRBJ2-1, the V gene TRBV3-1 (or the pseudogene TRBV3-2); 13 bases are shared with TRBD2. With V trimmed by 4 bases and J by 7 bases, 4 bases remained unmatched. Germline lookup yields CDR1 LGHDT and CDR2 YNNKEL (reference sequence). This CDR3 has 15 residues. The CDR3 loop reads CASSPPGLAGNEQFF. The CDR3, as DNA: TGTGCCAGCAGCCCCCCGGGACTAGCGGGAAATGAGCAGTTCTTC.

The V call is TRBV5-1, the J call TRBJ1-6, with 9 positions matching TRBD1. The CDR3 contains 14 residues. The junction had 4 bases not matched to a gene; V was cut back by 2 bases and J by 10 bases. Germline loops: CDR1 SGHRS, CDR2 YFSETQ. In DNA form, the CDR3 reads TGCGCCAGCAGCTTTACGGGACAGGGCTCACCCCTCCACTTT. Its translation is CASSFTGQGSPLHF.

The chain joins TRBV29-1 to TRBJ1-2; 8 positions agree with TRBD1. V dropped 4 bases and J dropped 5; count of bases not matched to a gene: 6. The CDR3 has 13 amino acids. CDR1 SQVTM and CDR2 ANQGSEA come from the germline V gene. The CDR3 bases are TGCAGCGTTGTAAGGACAGGGCAGTATGGCTACACCTTC. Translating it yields CSVVRTGQYGYTF.

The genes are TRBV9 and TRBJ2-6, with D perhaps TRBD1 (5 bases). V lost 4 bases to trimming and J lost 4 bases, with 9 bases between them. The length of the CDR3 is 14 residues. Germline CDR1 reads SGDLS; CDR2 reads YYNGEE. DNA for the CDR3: TGTGCCAGCAGCTCAAGACAGGGGGCCAACGTCCTGACTTTC. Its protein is CASSSRQGANVLTF.

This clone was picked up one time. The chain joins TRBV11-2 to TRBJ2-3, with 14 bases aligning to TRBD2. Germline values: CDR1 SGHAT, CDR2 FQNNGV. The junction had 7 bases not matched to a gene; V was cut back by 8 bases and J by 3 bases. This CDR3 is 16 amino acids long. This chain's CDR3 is CASGTGTSGRTDTQYF. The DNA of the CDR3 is TGTGCCAGCGGCACCGGGACTAGCGGGAGAACAGATACGCAGTATTTT.

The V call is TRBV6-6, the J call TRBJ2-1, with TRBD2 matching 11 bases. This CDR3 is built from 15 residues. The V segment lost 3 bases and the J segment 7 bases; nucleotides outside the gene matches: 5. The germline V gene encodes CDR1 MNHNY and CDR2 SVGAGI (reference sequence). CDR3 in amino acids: CASSYTSGSGNEQFF. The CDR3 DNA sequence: TGTGCCAGCAGTTATACTAGCGGGAGTGGTAATGAGCAGTTCTTC.

As DNA, the CDR3 is TGTGCCAGCAGCTTCCCGAGGACTAGCGGCCTATACAATGAGCAGTTCTTC. Translating it yields CASSFPRTSGLYNEQFF. The chain joins TRBV5-6 to TRBJ2-1; 10 bases match TRBD2. The CDR3 totals 17 residues. V was clipped by 2 bases and J by 4 bases; unmatched bases: 9. CDR1 SGHDT and CDR2 YYEEEE come from the germline V gene.

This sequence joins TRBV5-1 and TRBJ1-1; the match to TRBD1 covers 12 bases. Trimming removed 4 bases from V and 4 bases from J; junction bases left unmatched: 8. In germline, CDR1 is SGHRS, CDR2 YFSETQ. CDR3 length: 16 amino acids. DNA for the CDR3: TGCGCCAGCAGCACCGGGACAGGGGGCAGGGCCACTGAAGCTTTCTTT. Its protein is CASSTGTGGRATEAFF.